Sequencing of this TCR beta chain was carried out in a study of OX40 agonist ivuxolimab in advanced cancers. The table came from immunoSEQ multiplex PCR; TCRdb's copy has only in-frame clones and leaves some out. The profile covers about 85,000 clones, with around 86% appearing a single time and around 0.31% taken by the ten largest. The germline V gene has CDR1 MRHNA and CDR2 SNTAGT. Trimming took 2 bases from V and 0 from J, leaving 1 base between them. The CDR3 loop spans 13 amino acids. The sequence came from an adult with an advanced solid tumor such as melanoma, head and neck, liver or kidney cancer. The sequenced sample was CD4+ or CD8+ T cells sorted from blood, obtained in a trial of the OX40 agonist ivuxolimab. The chain joins TRBV6-4 to TRBJ2-2; no reliable D call. CDR3 bases: TGTGCCAGCAGTGACACGAACACCGGGGAGCTGTTTTTT. Protein: CASSDTNTGELFF.